This is a list of T cell receptor beta chains from one sample in a study of beta chain features in type 1 diabetes. The assay was immunoSEQ multiplex PCR, and TCRdb's table has in-frame clones only and misses some. The sample gives hundreds of thousands of clones, over 10% of which show up once; roughly 0.022% is in the top ten. The sample comprised naive CD4+ T cells from blood. These receptors all come from a man aged 18-30 years with type 1 diabetes. Each CDR3 is given with its conserved first and last residue. The D gene is left open where the match is weak. Clone size is stated in some rows and not others, as once, few, many or a class when expanded.

TRBV9,.,TRBJ1-1,few,TGTGCCAGCAGCGTATTCACGCACGGTCAGGAGGACACTGAAGCTTTCTTT,CASSVFTHGQEDTEAFF
TRBV11-2,.,TRBJ2-5,few,TGTGCCAGCAGCTTTGGGCAGGATGTAGAGACCCAGTACTTC,CASSFGQDVETQYF
TRBV6-5,.,TRBJ2-6,few,TGTGCCAGCAAGGCGCCTTTCTCTGGGGCCAACGTCCTGACTTTC,CASKAPFSGANVLTF
TRBV27,.,TRBJ2-7,few,TGTGCCAGCCGTGTTACAACTAGCTCCTACGAGCAGTACTTC,CASRVTTSSYEQYF
TRBV5-1,.,TRBJ1-6,.,TGCGCCAGCAGCTTGGATGCGGGGGGCTCTTCACCCCTCCACTTT,CASSLDAGGSSPLHF
TRBV6-5,.,TRBJ1-2,.,TGTGCCAGCAGTGACAGATCTAACTATGGCTACACCTTC,CASSDRSNYGYTF
TRBV7-2,.,TRBJ2-1,few,TGTGCCAGCAGCGAAAACCGGGTTAGGGGTTGGCAGTTCTTC,CASSENRVRGWQFF
TRBV6-1,.,TRBJ2-6,.,TGTGCCAGCAGCCAGGGGACCTCTGGGGCCAACGTCCTGACTTTC,CASSQGTSGANVLTF
TRBV9,.,TRBJ2-7,once,TGTGCCAGCTCCCAGATGGGGGACGGGACCTCCGAGCAGTACTTC,CASSQMGDGTSEQYF
TRBV30,.,TRBJ1-2,.,TGTGCCTGGAGTAGTCCAGGGTTGGGCTCGGGCTACACCTTC,CAWSSPGLGSGYTF
TRBV6-5,.,TRBJ1-6,.,TGTGCCAGCAGTTACTCCCCCCTATTAGGTTCACCCCTCCACTTT,CASSYSPLLGSPLHF
TRBV15,.,TRBJ1-3,few,TGTGCCACCAGCAAACCAGTCGCGCTCTCTGGAAACACCATATATTTT,CATSKPVALSGNTIYF
TRBV28,.,TRBJ1-1,few,TGTGCCAGCATCAACGAGAGGTCAGACACTGAAGCTTTCTTT,CASINERSDTEAFF
TRBV7-8,.,TRBJ1-6,.,TGTGCCAGCAGCTTGACATCGAATTCACCCCTCCACTTT,CASSLTSNSPLHF
TRBV7-8,.,TRBJ1-1,few,TGTGCCAGCAGCCCGCAGGGCAGGGCGAACACTGAAGCTTTCTTT,CASSPQGRANTEAFF
TRBV9,.,TRBJ1-1,.,TGTGCCAGCAGCGTAGCTGTTCAGAACACTGAAGCTTTCTTT,CASSVAVQNTEAFF
TRBV30,.,TRBJ1-2,.,TGTGCCTGGAGCCTAGGACTCCCTAACTATGGCTACACCTTC,CAWSLGLPNYGYTF
TRBV11-2,TRBD2,TRBJ2-1,.,TGTGCCAGCAGTCCGCGGGAGGGGGGCTACTACAATGAGCAGTTCTTC,CASSPREGGYYNEQFF
TRBV19,TRBD1,TRBJ2-7,.,TGTGCCAGTAGCACCGGTGGACAGGGGTCCTACGAGCAGTACTTC,CASSTGGQGSYEQYF
TRBV4-1,.,TRBJ2-7,few,TGCGCCAGCAGCCAAGTTCCCGTATACGAGCAGTACTTC,CASSQVPVYEQYF
TRBV5-4,.,TRBJ1-6,.,TGTGCCAGCAGCTTGGCCGCAGCCGGAAATTCACCCCTCCACTTT,CASSLAAAGNSPLHF
TRBV7-9,.,TRBJ1-2,few,TGTGCCAGCAGTCCAGGGGTGGGCTATGGCTACACCTTC,CASSPGVGYGYTF